Below, 8 T cell receptor beta chains from the same sample are listed, as sequenced in a study of PD-1 blockade in mismatch repair-deficient tumors. TCRdb keeps only in-frame clones here, not all; method: immunoSEQ multiplex PCR. The sample has some 19,000 clones, around 80% seen once. The material was PBMCs, obtained 52 weeks after starting pembrolizumab. Source of these receptors: an adult with mismatch repair-deficient cancer.

This clone occurred once. CDR3 bases: TGTGCCAGCAGCCAAGACAGGGGAAGGAACAATGAAAAACTGTTTTTT. This translates into CASSQDRGRNNEKLFF. The rearrangement joins TRBV4-2 to TRBJ1-4, with a tentative D call TRBD1 (6 bases). CDR1 is LGHNA and CDR2 is YNFKEQ in the germline V gene. This CDR3 region has 16 residues. Trimming took off 0 bases at V and 5 bases at J, with 13 bases between the two ends.

The chain employs TRBV4-1 and TRBJ2-7, with a possible D match to TRBD2 (6 bases). Germline assignment: CDR1 MGHRA and CDR2 YSYEKL. The CDR3 sequence is 15 residues long. V lost 1 base, J lost 3 bases, and 13 bases lay in between. The DNA of the CDR3 is TGCGCCAGCAGCCAAGCTGGCGGGACCCTCTACGAGCAGTACTTC. Its translation: CASSQAGGTLYEQYF.

The genes are TRBV5-1 and TRBJ2-1, with D perhaps matching TRBD2 (5 bases). Germline V gives CDR1 SGHRS, CDR2 YFSETQ. This CDR3 is built from 13 residues. V was trimmed by 3 bases and J by 6 bases, leaving 10 bases between them. The CDR3 coding sequence is TGCGCCAGCAGCTCTAGCAATCCCAATGAGCAGTTCTTC. Protein product: CASSSSNPNEQFF.

CDR3 DNA sequence: TGTGCCTGGTTTCCGGGACAGGGGCCTGAAGCTTTCTTT. It encodes CAWFPGQGPEAFF. The chain is built from TRBV30 and TRBJ1-1; 10 bases are shared with TRBD1. The V gene end was trimmed by 5 bases and the J gene end by 6 bases; junction bases not matched to a gene: 6. The CDR3 runs to 13 residues. Looked up from germline, CDR1 is GTSNPN and CDR2 is SVGIG (reference sequence).

V and J are TRBV6-5 and TRBJ2-3; 8 bases line up with TRBD1. Germline CDR1 MNHEY, CDR2 SVGAGI. V lost 5 bases, J lost 5 bases, and 6 bases stayed unmatched. This CDR3 spans 14 amino acids. In DNA form, the CDR3 reads TGTGCCAGCAGTGTCAGGGGGCATGGAGATACGCAGTATTTT. It specifies CASSVRGHGDTQYF.

The chain joins TRBV6-6 to TRBJ2-1, with 11 bases that match TRBD1. Germline V gene data show CDR1 as MNHNY and CDR2 as SVGAGI (reference sequence). V shed 5 bases, J shed 7 bases, and the junction held 7 bases outside the gene matches. The CDR3 covers 15 residues. CDR3 nucleotide sequence: TGTGCCAGCAGTCACCGGGACAGGGGGGTAAATGAGCAGTTCTTC. This translates into CASSHRDRGVNEQFF.

The V gene is TRBV9, the J gene TRBJ2-2; 12 positions agree with TRBD2. The length of the CDR3 is 16 residues. Per germline, CDR1 SGDLS and CDR2 YYNGEE. J gave up 4 bases and V 4 bases, and 5 bases lay outside the gene matches. The CDR3 loop reads CASSILAGGVTGELFF. CDR3 nucleotide sequence: TGTGCCAGCAGCATACTAGCGGGAGGCGTCACCGGGGAGCTGTTTTTT.

V gene TRBV6-5 combines with J gene TRBJ2-5, with 8 bases identical to TRBD2. Germline V CDR1 and CDR2: MNHEY, SVGAGI. V dropped 0 bases and J dropped 1; count of bases not matched to a gene: 4. There are 16 residues in the CDR3. CDR3 loop: CASSYSITSGQETQYF. The CDR3 nucleotides read TGTGCCAGCAGTTACTCCATCACTAGCGGCCAAGAGACCCAGTACTTC.